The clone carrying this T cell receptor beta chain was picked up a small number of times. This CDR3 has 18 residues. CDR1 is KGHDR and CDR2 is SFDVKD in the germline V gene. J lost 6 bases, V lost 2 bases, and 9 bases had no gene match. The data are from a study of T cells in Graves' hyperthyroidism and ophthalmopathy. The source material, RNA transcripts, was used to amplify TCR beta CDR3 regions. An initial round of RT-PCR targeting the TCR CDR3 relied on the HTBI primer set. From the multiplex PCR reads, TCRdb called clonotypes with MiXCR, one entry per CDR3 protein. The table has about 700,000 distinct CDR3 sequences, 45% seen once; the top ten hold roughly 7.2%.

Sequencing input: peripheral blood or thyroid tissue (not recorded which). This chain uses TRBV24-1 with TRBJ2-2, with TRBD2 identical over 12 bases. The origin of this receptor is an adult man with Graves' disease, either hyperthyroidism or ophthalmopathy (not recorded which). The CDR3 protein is CATSDSHRLAGAPGELFF. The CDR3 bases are TGTGCCACCAGTGATTCCCACCGACTAGCGGGAGCTCCCGGGGAGCTGTTTTTT.